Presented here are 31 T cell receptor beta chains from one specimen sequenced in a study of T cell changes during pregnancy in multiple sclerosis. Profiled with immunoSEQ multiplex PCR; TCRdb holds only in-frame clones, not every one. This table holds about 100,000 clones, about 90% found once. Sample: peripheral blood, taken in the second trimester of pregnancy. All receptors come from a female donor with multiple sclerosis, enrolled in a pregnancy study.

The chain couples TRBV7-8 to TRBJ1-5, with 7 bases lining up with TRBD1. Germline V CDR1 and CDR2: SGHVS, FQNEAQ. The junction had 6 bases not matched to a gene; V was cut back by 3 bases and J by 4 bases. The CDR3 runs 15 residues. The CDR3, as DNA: TGTGCCAGCAGCTTTACCAGGGGGGAAAATCAGCCCCAGCATTTT. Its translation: CASSFTRGENQPQHF.

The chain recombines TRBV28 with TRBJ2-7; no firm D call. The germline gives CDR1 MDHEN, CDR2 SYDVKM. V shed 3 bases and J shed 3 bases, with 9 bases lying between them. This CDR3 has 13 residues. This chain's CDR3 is CASSFNLNYEQYF. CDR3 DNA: TGTGCCAGCAGTTTCAACTTAAACTACGAGCAGTACTTC.

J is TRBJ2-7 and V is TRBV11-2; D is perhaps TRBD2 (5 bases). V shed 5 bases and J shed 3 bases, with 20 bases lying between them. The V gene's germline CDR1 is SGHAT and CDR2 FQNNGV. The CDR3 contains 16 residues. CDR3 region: CASSRGLDPKFYEQYF. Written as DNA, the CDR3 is TGTGCCAGCAGCCGGGGATTGGATCCTAAATTCTACGAGCAGTACTTC.

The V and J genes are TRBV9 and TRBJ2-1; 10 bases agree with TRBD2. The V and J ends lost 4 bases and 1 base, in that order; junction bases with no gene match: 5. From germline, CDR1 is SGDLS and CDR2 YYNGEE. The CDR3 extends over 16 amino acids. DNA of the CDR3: TGTGCCAGCAGCATCGGACTAGCGGATTCCTACAATGAGCAGTTCTTC. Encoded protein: CASSIGLADSYNEQFF.

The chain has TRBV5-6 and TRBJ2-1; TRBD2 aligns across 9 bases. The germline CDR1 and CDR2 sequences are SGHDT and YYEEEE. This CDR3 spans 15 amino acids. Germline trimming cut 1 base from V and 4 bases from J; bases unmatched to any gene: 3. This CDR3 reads CASSLLTSGYNEQFF. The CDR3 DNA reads TGTGCCAGCAGCTTGCTTACTAGCGGGTACAATGAGCAGTTCTTC.

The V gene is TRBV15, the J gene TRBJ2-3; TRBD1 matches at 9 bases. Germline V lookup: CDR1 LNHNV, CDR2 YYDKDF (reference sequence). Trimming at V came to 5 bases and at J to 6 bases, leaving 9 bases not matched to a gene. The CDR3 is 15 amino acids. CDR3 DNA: TGTGCCACCAGCCATCACTCACAGGGGGCTGATACGCAGTATTTT. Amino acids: CATSHHSQGADTQYF.

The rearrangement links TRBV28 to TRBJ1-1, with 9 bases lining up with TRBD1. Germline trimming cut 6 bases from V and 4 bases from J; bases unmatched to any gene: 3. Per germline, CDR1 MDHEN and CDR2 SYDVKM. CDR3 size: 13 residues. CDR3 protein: CASRGTGPTEAFF. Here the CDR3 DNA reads TGTGCCAGCAGGGGGACAGGGCCCACTGAAGCTTTCTTT.

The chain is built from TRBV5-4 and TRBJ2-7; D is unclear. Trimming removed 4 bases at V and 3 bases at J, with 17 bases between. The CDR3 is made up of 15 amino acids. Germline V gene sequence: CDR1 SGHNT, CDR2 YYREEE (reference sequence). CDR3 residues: CASSPARGFLYEQYF. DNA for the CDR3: TGTGCCAGCAGCCCCGCGCGCGGCTTTCTCTACGAGCAGTACTTC.

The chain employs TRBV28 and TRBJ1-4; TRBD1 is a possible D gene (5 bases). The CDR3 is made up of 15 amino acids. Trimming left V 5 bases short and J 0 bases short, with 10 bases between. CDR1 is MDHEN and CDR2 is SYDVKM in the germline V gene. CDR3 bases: TGTGCCAGCAGTCTCGAAGGGGCAACTAATGAAAAACTGTTTTTT. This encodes CASSLEGATNEKLFF.

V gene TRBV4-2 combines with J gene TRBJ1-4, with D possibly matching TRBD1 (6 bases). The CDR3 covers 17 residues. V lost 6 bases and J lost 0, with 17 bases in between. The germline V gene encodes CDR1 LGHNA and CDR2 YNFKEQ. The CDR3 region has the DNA TGTGCCAGCAGTCAAAACCGACAGGATGCAACTAATGAAAAACTGTTTTTT. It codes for CASSQNRQDATNEKLFF.

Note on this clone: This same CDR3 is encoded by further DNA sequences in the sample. CDR3: CASSLAGGYEQYF. Here the CDR3 DNA reads TGTGCCAGCAGTTTAGCGGGGGGCTACGAGCAGTACTTC. The chain couples TRBV27 to TRBJ2-7; TRBD2 aligns across 8 bases. After removal of 2 bases from V and 3 bases from J, the junction contained 0 bases not matched to a gene. This CDR3 has 13 amino acids. Germline V gives CDR1 MNHEY, CDR2 SMNVEV (reference sequence).

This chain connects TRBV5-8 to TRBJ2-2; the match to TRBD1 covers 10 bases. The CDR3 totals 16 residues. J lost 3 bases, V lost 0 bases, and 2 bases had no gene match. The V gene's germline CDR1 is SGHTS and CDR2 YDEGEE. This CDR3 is CASSLVDRGDTGELFF. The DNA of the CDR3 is TGTGCCAGCAGCTTGGTGGACAGGGGGGACACCGGGGAGCTGTTTTTT.

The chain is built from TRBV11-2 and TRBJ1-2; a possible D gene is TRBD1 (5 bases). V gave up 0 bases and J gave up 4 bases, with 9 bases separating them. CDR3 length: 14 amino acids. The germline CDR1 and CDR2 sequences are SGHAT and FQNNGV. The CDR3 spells CASSLDPGPYGYTF. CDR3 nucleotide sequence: TGTGCCAGCAGCTTAGATCCAGGGCCCTATGGCTACACCTTC.

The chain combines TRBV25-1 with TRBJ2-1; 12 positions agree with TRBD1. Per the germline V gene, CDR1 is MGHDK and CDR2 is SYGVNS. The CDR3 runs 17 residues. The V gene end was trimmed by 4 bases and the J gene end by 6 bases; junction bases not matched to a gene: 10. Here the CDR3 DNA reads TGTGCCAGCAGTGCAACTAGGGACAGGGGGCGTTCCAATGAGCAGTTCTTC. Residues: CASSATRDRGRSNEQFF.

The chain's CDR3 is CASSLPQAGELFF. The CDR3 DNA sequence: TGTGCCAGCAGTTTACCCCAGGCCGGGGAGCTGTTTTTT. The rearrangement uses TRBV28 and TRBJ2-2; D gene unclear. Germline V gene sequence: CDR1 MDHEN, CDR2 SYDVKM. V dropped 2 bases and J dropped 6 bases, with 7 bases sitting between them. The CDR3 totals 13 residues.

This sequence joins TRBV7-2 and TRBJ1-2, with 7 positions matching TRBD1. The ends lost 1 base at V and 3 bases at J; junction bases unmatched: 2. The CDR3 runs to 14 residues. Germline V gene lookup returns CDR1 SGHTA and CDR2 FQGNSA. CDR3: CASSLEGTDYGYTF. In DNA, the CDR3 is TGTGCCAGCAGCTTAGAAGGGACAGACTATGGCTACACCTTC.

Written as DNA, the CDR3 is TGTGCCAGCAGCGCCTCCGTGAAAGCCGACACAGATACGCAGTATTTT. The encoded protein is CASSASVKADTDTQYF. The J gene is TRBJ2-3, the V gene TRBV9, with D unclear. Germline lookup yields CDR1 SGDLS and CDR2 YYNGEE. Trimming took 3 bases from V and 2 from J, leaving 16 bases between them. The CDR3 spans 16 residues. Drawing the rest from reference TRBV9 and TRBJ2-3, the complete variable domain is DSGVTQTPKHLITATGQRVTLRCSPRSGDLSVYWYQQSLDQGLQFLIQYYNGEERAKGNILERFSAQQFPDLHSELNLSSLELGDSALYFCASSASVKADTDTQYFGPGTRLTVL.

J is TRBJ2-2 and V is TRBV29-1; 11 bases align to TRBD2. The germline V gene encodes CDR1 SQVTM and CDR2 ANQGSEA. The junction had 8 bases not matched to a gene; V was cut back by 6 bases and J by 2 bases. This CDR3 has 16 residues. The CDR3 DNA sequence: TGCAGCGTCCGGACTAGCGGGCAGACTAACACCGGGGAGCTGTTTTTT. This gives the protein CSVRTSGQTNTGELFF.

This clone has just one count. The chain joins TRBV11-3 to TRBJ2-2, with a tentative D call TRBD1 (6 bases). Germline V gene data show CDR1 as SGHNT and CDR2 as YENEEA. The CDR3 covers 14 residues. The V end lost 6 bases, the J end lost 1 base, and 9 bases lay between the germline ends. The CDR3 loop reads CASRPGQNTGELFF. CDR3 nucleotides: TGTGCCAGCAGACCGGGACAGAACACCGGGGAGCTGTTTTTT.

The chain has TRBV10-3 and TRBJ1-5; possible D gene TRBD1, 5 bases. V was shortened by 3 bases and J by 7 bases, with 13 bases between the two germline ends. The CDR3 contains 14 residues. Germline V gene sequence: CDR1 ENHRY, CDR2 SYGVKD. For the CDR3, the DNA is TGTGCCATCAGTGAAGGTCAGGGTGGGCAGCCCCAGCATTTT. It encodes CAISEGQGGQPQHF.

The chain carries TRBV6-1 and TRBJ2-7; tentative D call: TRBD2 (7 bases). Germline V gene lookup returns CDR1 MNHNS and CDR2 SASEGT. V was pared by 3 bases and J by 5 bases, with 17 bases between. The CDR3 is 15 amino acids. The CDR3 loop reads CASSDRRGGGDEQYF. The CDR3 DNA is TGTGCCAGCAGTGATAGGAGGGGGGGCGGCGACGAGCAGTACTTC.

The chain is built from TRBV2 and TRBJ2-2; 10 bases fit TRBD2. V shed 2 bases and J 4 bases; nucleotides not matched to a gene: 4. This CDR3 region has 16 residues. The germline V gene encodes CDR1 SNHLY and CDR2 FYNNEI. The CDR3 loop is CASSEQSSGSTGELFF. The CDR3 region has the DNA TGTGCCAGCAGTGAACAATCTAGCGGGAGCACCGGGGAGCTGTTTTTT.

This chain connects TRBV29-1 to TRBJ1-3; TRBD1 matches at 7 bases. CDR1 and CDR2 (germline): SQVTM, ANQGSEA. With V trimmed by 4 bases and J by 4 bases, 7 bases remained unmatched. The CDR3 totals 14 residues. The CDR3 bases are TGCAGCGTTGGTTTGGGACAGCAGGGAAACACCATATATTTT. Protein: CSVGLGQQGNTIYF.

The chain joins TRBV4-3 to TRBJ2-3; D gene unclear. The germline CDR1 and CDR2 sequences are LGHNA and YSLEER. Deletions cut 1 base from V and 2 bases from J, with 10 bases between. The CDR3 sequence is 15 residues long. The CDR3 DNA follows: TGCGCCAGCAGCCAAGGAGCGATGAACACAGATACGCAGTATTTT. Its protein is CASSQGAMNTDTQYF.

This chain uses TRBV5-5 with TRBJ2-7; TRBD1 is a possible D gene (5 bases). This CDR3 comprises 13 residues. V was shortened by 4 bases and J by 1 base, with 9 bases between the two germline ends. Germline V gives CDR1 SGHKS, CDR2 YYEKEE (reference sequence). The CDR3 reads CASSQQVSYEQYF. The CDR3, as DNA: TGTGCCAGCAGCCAACAGGTGTCCTACGAGCAGTACTTC.

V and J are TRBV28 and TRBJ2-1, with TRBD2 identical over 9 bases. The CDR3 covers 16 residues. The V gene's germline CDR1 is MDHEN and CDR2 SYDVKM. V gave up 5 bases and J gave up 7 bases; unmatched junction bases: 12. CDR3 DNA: TGTGCCAGCAGTGTCACTAGCGGGCCAAAGTGGAATGAGCAGTTCTTC. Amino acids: CASSVTSGPKWNEQFF.

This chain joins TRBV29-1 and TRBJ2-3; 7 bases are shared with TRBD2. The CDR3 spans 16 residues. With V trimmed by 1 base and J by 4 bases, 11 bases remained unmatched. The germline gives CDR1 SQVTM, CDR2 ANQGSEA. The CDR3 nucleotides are TGCAGCGTTGAAGGGTGGGAGGGGCATAGTGCAGATACGCAGTATTTT. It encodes CSVEGWEGHSADTQYF.

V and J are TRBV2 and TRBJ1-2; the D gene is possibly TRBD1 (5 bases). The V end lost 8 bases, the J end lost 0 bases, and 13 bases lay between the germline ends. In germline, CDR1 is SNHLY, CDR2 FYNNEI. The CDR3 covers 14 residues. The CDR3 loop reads CASAVGVANYGYTF. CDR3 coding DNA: TGTGCCAGCGCTGTAGGGGTGGCTAACTATGGCTACACCTTC.

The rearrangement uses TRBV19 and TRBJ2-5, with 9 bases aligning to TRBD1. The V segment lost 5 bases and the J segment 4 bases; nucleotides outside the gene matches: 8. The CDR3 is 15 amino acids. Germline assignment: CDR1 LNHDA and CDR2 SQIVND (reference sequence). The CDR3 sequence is CASSSTGGWGETQYF. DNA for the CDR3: TGTGCCAGTAGTTCGACAGGGGGGTGGGGAGAGACCCAGTACTTC.

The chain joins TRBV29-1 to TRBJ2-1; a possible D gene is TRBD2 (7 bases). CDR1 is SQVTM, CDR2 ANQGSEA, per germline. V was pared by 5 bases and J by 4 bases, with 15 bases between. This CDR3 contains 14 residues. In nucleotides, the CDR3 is TGCAGCGTTACTGGGGGGGCGGGGTACAATGAGCAGTTCTTC. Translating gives CSVTGGAGYNEQFF.

For the CDR3, the DNA is TGCGCCAGCAGCCCTGGTGACAGGGGGCTGGGAAACACCATATATTTT. It yields the protein CASSPGDRGLGNTIYF. The chain links TRBV5-1 to TRBJ1-3, with 10 bases aligning to TRBD1. The V and J ends lost 4 bases and 4 bases, in that order; junction bases with no gene match: 8. The CDR3 extends over 16 amino acids. CDR1 is SGHRS and CDR2 is YFSETQ in the germline V gene.